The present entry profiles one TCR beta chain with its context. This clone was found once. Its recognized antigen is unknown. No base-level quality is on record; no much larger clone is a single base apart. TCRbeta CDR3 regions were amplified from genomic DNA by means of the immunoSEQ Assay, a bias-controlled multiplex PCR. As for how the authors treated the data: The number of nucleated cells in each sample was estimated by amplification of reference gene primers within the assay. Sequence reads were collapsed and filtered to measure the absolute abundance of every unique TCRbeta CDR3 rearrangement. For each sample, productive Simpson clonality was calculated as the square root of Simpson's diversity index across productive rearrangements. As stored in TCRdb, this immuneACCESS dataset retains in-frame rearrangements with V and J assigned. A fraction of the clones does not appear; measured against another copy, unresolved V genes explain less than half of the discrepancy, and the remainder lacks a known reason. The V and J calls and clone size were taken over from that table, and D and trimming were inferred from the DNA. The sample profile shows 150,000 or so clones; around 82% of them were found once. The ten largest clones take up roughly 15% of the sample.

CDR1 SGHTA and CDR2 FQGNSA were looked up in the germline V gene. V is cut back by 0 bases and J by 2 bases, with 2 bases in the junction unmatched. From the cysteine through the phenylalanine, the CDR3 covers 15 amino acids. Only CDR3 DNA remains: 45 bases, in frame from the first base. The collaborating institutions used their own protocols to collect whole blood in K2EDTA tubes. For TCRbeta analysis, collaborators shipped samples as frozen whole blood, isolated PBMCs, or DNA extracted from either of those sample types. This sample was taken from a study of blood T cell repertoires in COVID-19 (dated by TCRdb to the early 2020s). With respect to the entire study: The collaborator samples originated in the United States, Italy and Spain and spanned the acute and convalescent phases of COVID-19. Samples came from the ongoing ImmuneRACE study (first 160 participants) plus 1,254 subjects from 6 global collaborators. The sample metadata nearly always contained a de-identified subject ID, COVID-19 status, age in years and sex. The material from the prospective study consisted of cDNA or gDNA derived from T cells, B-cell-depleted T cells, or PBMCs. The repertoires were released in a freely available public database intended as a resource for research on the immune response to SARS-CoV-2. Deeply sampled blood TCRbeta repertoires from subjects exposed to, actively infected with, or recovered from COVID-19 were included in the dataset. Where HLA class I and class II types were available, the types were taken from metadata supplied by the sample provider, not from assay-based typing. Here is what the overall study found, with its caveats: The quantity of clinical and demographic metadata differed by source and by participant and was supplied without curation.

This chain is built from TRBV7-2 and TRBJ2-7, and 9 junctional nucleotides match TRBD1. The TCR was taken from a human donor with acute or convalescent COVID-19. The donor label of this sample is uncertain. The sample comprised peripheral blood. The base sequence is TGTGCCAGCAGCTTAGCGACAGGGGGGACCTACGAGCAGTACTTC. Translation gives CASSLATGGTYEQYF.